Sequencing of this TCR beta chain was carried out in a study of T cell responses to AZD1222 COVID-19 vaccine. Findings of the study overall: Across the whole spike, CD4 TCRs peaked at regions 160-218 and 743-854. Mostly white British, mostly female donors; authors suggested clonal diversity may be underestimated.

This clone appeared once. Its antigen is as yet unknown. Data came from immunoSEQ multiplex PCR; TCRdb stores just in-frame clones and leaves some out. The sample lists roughly 200,000 clones; more than 85% were seen once. Trimming shortened V by 7 bases and J by 3 bases, and 9 bases separated the two germline ends. The CDR3 sequence is 12 residues long. Per germline, CDR1 LGHDT and CDR2 YNNKEL (reference sequence). The rearrangement links TRBV3-1 (or the pseudogene TRBV3-2) to TRBJ1-2; D ambiguous. The sample in question was peripheral blood, obtained on day 0 of MenACWY control vaccination. This receptor was identified in an adult in good health. The CDR3 DNA reads as TGTGCCAGCATCGGGAACGACTATGGCTACACCTTC. Its translation is CASIGNDYGYTF.